This record covers a single TCR beta chain. Time point of the sample: newly diagnosed GD, antithyroid drugs for less than 3 months. RNA extracted from PBMCs served as the sequencing template. The sample belongs to a study of regulatory T cells in long-lasting Graves disease. According to the study, TCR beta libraries were built with iRepertoire HTBI primers and CDR3-region Arm-PCR. One entry per CDR3 protein results from TCRdb running MiXCR on the multiplex PCR reads. The sample records more than 400,000 distinct CDR3 sequences, about 16% being singletons. The germline CDR1 and CDR2 sequences are SNHLY and FYNNEI. V was cut by 5 bases and J by 4 bases, with 15 bases left in between. The CDR3 has 14 residues. Another study also made use of these data, one on T cells in Graves' hyperthyroidism and ophthalmopathy. From that study: Ophthalmopathy, which appeared later, was predicted by the model a median around 6.5 months before onset.

The sequence was collected from a woman between 25 and 40 years old with Graves disease. This specimen consisted of peripheral blood mononuclear cells (PBMCs), obtained at new diagnosis, from a patient treated with antithyroid drugs. The J gene is TRBJ2-7, the V gene TRBV2; D ambiguous. The CDR3 sequence: CASSYSDPVYEQYF. CDR3 DNA sequence: TGTGCCAGCAGTTACTCGGACCCAGTTTACGAGCAGTACTTC.